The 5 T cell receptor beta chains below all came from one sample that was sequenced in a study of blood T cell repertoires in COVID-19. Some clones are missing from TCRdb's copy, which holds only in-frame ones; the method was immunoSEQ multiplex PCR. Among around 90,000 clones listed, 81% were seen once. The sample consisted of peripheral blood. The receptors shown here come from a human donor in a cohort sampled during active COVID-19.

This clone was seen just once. The CDR3 nucleotides are TGTGCCAGCAGCTGGGACAGGGAGGGCGAGCAGTACTTC. This encodes CASSWDREGEQYF. The chain combines TRBV7-3 with TRBJ2-7, with TRBD1 matching over 9 bases. Trimming at V came to 4 bases and at J to 6 bases, leaving 4 bases not matched to a gene. Looked up from germline, CDR1 is SGHTA and CDR2 is FQGTGA. This CDR3 is 13 amino acids long.

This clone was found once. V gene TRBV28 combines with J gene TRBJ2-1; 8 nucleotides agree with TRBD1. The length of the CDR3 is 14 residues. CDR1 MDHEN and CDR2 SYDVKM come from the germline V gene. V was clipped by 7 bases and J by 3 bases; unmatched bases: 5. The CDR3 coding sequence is TGTGCCAGCACATTACAGGGGGACTACAATGAGCAGTTCTTC. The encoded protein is CASTLQGDYNEQFF.

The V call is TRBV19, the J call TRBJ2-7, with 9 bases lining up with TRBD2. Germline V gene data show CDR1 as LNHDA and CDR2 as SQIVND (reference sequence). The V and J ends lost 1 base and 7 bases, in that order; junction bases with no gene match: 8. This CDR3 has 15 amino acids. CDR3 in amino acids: CASSIGGAGGQEQYF. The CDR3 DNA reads TGTGCCAGTAGTATAGGAGGAGCGGGGGGACAGGAGCAGTACTTC.

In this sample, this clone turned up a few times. The CDR3 nucleotides are TGTGCCAGCAGGGTAGCGGGGGGCTCATTCAATGAGCAGTTCTTC. This encodes CASRVAGGSFNEQFF. J is TRBJ2-1 and V is TRBV2; 10 bases agree with TRBD2. The V segment lost 6 bases and the J segment 6 bases; nucleotides outside the gene matches: 8. CDR1 is SNHLY, CDR2 FYNNEI, per germline. This CDR3 spans 15 amino acids. The full variable domain, completed using reference TRBV2 and TRBJ2-1, is EPEVTQTPSHQVTQMGQEVILRCVPISNHLYFYWYRQILGQKVEFLVSFYNNEISEKSEIFDDQFSVERPDGSNFTLKIRSTKLEDSAMYFCASRVAGGSFNEQFFGPGTRLTVL.

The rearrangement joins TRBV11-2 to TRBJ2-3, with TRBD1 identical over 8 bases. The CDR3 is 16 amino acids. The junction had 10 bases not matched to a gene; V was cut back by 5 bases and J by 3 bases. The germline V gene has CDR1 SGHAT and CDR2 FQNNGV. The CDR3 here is CASSRDRGAKTDTQYF. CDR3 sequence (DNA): TGTGCCAGCAGCCGTGACAGGGGTGCGAAAACAGATACGCAGTATTTT.